This TCR beta chain comes out of a study of CD8 T cells in Susac syndrome. Study results and caveats: It was acknowledged in the study that its TCR sequencing and HLA analysis involved a relatively small number of individuals. In Susac patients, clonal expansion was not detected in CD4+ cells.

This CDR3 is 16 amino acids long. CDR1 and CDR2 from the germline V gene are SQVTM and ANQGSEA. V dropped 5 bases and J dropped 0; count of bases not matched to a gene: 10. Random hexamers were used to reverse transcribe an amount of about 0.45 to 1 ug RNA. The amplification used immunoSEQ multiplex PCR on TCR beta CDR3; it spanned 54 Vbeta and 13 Jbeta. TCRdb processed the immunoSEQ multiplex PCR reads anew with MiXCR; each CDR3 protein has one entry. The sample lists 77,000 or so distinct CDR3 sequences, about 93% occurring once. The diagnostic criteria were recently defined, and patients with Susac syndrome met them for definite or probable disease. Concerning this clonotype itself: What it recognizes is unknown.

This receptor was identified in a human donor with Susac syndrome. The V and J genes are TRBV29-1 and TRBJ2-3, with 8 bases matching TRBD2. The sequenced material came from CD4+ T cells from PBMCs. The CDR3 bases are TGCAGCGTTTCTTCCCTTACTAGCGGCAGCACAGATACGCAGTATTTT. This translates into CSVSSLTSGSTDTQYF.